This T cell receptor beta chain was identified during a study of OX40 agonist ivuxolimab in advanced cancers. Assay used: immunoSEQ multiplex PCR; TCRdb lists only in-frame clones, some missing. This sample has about 20,000 clones, with around three quarters found just once. V was cut by 6 bases and J by 4 bases, with 10 bases left in between. From germline, CDR1 is LNHNV and CDR2 YYDKDF (reference sequence). The CDR3 covers 13 residues. This clonotype was obtained from an adult with an advanced solid tumor such as melanoma, head and neck, liver or kidney cancer. The source was CD4+ or CD8+ T cells sorted from blood, collected in a trial of the OX40 agonist ivuxolimab. This sequence joins TRBV15 and TRBJ1-5; D unclear. CDR3 DNA sequence: TGTGCCACCAGTCCGAACATGAATCAGCCCCAGCATTTT. Residues: CATSPNMNQPQHF.